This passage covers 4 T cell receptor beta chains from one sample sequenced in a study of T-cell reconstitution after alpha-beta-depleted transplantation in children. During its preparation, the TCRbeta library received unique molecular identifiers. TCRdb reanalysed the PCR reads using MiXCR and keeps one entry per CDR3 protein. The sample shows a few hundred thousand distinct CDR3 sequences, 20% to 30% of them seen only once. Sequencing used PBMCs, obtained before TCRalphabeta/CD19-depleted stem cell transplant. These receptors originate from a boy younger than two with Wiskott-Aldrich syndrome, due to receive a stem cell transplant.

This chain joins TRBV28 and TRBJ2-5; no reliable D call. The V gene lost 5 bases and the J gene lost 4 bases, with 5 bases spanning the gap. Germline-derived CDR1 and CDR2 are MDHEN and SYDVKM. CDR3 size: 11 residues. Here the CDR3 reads CASSPAETQYF. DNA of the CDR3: TGTGCCAGCAGTCCAGCAGAGACCCAGTACTTC.

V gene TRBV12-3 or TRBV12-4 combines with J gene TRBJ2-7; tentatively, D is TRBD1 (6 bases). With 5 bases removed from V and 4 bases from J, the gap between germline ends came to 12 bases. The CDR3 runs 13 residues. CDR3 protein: CASSPQGQYEQYF. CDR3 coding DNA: TGTGCCAGCAGTCCACAAGGACAGTACGAGCAGTACTTC.

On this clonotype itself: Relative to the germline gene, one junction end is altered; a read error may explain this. CDR3 coding DNA: TGTGCCAGCAGTTTAGCCGCTACAGAGACCCAGTACTTC. This encodes CASSLAATETQYF. This chain joins TRBV7-7 and TRBJ2-5, with D uncertain. The CDR3 has 13 residues. Looked up from germline, CDR1 is SSHAT and CDR2 is FNYEAQ (reference sequence).

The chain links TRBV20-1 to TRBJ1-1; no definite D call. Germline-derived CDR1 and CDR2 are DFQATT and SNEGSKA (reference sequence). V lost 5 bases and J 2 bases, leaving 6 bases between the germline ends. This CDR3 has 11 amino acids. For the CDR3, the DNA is TGCAGTGCTTTCGCTAACACTGAAGCTTTCTTT. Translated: CSAFANTEAFF.